This T cell receptor (beta chain) was observed in a study of T-cell reconstitution after alpha-beta-depleted transplantation in children. Overall study results and limits: At the one-year point after transplant, T-cell counts and TCRbeta diversity were found to come mostly from T cells that had been newly produced.

Molecular barcoding with unique molecular identifiers was used for the TCRbeta library. TCRdb fed the PCR reads into MiXCR, producing one record per CDR3 protein. The profile shows 90,000 to 100,000 distinct CDR3 sequences, less than 25% of them singletons. This clonotype was recorded many times. The target antigen is unknown. The sequence derives from a boy under 10 years old with acute lymphoblastic leukemia, due to receive a stem cell transplant. The sample in question was PBMCs, obtained before TCRalphabeta/CD19-depleted stem cell transplant.

CDR3 region: CASSPGQGFYTEAFF. The CDR3 DNA reads as TGTGCCAGCAGCCCAGGACAGGGGTTCTACACTGAAGCTTTCTTT. V gene TRBV28 combines with J gene TRBJ1-1, with 9 bases fitting TRBD1. The CDR3 runs to 15 residues. CDR1 is MDHEN, CDR2 SYDVKM, per germline. V lost 6 bases to trimming and J lost 3 bases; unmatched junction nucleotides: 8.